This is a list of T cell receptor beta chains from one sample in a study of T cells in Graves' hyperthyroidism and ophthalmopathy. TCRdb processed the multiplex PCR reads anew with MiXCR; each CDR3 protein has one entry. The table lists under 450,000 distinct CDR3 sequences, approximately 15% of them singletons. The sequenced sample was blood. These receptors were taken from a woman under 30 with Graves' hyperthyroidism. The CDR3 runs from the conserved cysteine through the conserved F or W. Each record gives: D gene, V gene, J gene, CDR3 protein. D genes are given only for firm matches.

d_call: -; v_call: TRBV19; j_call: TRBJ2-2; cdr3_aa: CASSAQGRWTGELFF
d_call: -; v_call: TRBV19; j_call: TRBJ1-1; cdr3_aa: CASSAVRDRDTEAFF
d_call: -; v_call: TRBV5-1; j_call: TRBJ2-2; cdr3_aa: CASSPVGLPNTGELFF
d_call: -; v_call: TRBV7-8; j_call: TRBJ2-5; cdr3_aa: CASSLAEGRETQYF
d_call: TRBD1; v_call: TRBV9; j_call: TRBJ1-2; cdr3_aa: CASSAVGTGGAYGYTF
d_call: -; v_call: TRBV29-1; j_call: TRBJ1-1; cdr3_aa: CSVEGRQSNTEAFF
d_call: TRBD2; v_call: TRBV28; j_call: TRBJ2-1; cdr3_aa: CASTSAGVPYNEQFF
d_call: -; v_call: TRBV19; j_call: TRBJ1-1; cdr3_aa: CASRVTANTEAFF
d_call: TRBD2; v_call: TRBV5-8; j_call: TRBJ2-1; cdr3_aa: CASSLAVSSGGSGEQFF
d_call: -; v_call: TRBV28; j_call: TRBJ2-7; cdr3_aa: CASSSGGFGSYEQYF
d_call: TRBD2; v_call: TRBV7-3; j_call: TRBJ2-7; cdr3_aa: CASSPGLAGIYEQYF
d_call: -; v_call: TRBV28; j_call: TRBJ1-4; cdr3_aa: CASSRAGRRNEKLFF
d_call: -; v_call: TRBV19; j_call: TRBJ1-2; cdr3_aa: CASTPAGSYGYTF
d_call: -; v_call: TRBV4-1; j_call: TRBJ2-1; cdr3_aa: CASSQGGAVDEQFF
d_call: -; v_call: TRBV4-2; j_call: TRBJ2-7; cdr3_aa: CASSQGSVASSYEQYF
d_call: -; v_call: TRBV7-9; j_call: TRBJ1-2; cdr3_aa: CASSAADYGYTF
d_call: TRBD2; v_call: TRBV7-3; j_call: TRBJ2-7; cdr3_aa: CASSLTSGINYEQYF
d_call: -; v_call: TRBV12-3/TRBV12-4; j_call: TRBJ1-2; cdr3_aa: CASSFSSDGVNYGYTF
d_call: -; v_call: TRBV12-3/TRBV12-4; j_call: TRBJ2-3; cdr3_aa: CASSKLRLSSTDTQYF
d_call: -; v_call: TRBV7-9; j_call: TRBJ1-5; cdr3_aa: CASSQGSDNSWPQHF
d_call: TRBD1; v_call: TRBV19; j_call: TRBJ1-5; cdr3_aa: CACSMTGASNQPQHF
d_call: -; v_call: TRBV19; j_call: TRBJ1-2; cdr3_aa: CASSIVDTAYGYTF
d_call: -; v_call: TRBV4-1; j_call: TRBJ2-3; cdr3_aa: CASSQAGADTQYF
d_call: -; v_call: TRBV12-5; j_call: TRBJ2-7; cdr3_aa: CASGLDLREQYF
d_call: -; v_call: TRBV5-1; j_call: TRBJ2-4; cdr3_aa: CASAPGLAKNIQYF
d_call: -; v_call: TRBV3-1; j_call: TRBJ2-1; cdr3_aa: CASSQDLGSYNEQFF
d_call: -; v_call: TRBV12-3/TRBV12-4; j_call: TRBJ2-5; cdr3_aa: CASSWTRDKQETQYF